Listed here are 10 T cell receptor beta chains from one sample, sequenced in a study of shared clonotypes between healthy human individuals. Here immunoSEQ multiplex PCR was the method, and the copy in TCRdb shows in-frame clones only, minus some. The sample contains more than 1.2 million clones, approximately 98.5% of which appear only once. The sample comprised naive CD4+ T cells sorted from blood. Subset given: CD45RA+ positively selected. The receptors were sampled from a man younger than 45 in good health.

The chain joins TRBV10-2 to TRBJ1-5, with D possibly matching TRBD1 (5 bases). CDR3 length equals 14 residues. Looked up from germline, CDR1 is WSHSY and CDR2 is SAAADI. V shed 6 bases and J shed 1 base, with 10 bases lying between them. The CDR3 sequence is CASRQGWSNQPQHF. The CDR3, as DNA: TGCGCCAGCAGGCAGGGATGGAGCAATCAGCCCCAGCATTTT.

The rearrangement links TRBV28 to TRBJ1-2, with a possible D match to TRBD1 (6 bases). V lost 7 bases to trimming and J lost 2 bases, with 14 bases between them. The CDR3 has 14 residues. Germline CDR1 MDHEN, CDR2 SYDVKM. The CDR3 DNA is TGTGCCAGCACCTTCGGAGGGGGGAACTATGGCTACACCTTC. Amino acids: CASTFGGGNYGYTF.

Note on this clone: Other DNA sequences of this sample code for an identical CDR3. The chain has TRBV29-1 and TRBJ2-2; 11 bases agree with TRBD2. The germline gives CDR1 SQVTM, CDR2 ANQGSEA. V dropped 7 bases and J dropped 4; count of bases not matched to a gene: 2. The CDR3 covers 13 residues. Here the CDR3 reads CSALAGGTGELFF. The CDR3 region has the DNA TGCAGCGCCCTAGCGGGGGGCACCGGGGAGCTGTTTTTT.

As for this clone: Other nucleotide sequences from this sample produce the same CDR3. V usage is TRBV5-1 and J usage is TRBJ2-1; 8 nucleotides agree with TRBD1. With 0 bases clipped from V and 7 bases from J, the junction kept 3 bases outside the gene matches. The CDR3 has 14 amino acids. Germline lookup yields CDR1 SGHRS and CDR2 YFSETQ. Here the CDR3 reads CASSLGTGGNEQFF. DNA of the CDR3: TGCGCCAGCAGCTTGGGTACAGGGGGGAATGAGCAGTTCTTC.

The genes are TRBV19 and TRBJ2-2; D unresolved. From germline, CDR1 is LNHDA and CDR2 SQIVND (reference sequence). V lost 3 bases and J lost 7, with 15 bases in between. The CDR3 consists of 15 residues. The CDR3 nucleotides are TGTGCCAGTAGTATGGCCTCGCGGTCGAACGGGGAGCTGTTTTTT. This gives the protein CASSMASRSNGELFF. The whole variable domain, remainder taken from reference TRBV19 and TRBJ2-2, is DGGITQSPKYLFRKEGQNVTLSCEQNLNHDAMYWYRQDPGQGLRLIYYSQIVNDFQKGDIAEGYSVSREKKESFPLTVTSAQKNPTAFYLCASSMASRSNGELFFGEGSRLTVL.

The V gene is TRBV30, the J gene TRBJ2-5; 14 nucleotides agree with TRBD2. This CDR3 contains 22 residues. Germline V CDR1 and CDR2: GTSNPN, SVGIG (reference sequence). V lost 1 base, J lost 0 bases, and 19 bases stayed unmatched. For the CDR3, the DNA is TGTGCCTGGAGTGGCCGCGGCTCGCAAGGGACTAGCGGGAGCACGTACCAAGAGACCCAGTACTTC. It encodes CAWSGRGSQGTSGSTYQETQYF.

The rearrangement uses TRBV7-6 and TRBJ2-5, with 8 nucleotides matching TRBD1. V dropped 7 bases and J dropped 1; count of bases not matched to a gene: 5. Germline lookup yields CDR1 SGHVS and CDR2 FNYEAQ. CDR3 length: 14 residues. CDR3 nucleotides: TGTGCCAGCACCGGGACAGGATCCCAAGAGACCCAGTACTTC. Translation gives CASTGTGSQETQYF. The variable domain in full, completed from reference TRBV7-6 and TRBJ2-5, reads GAGVSQSPRYKVTKRGQDVALRCDPISGHVSLYWYRQALGQGPEFLTYFNYEAQQDKSGLPNDRFSAERPEGSISTLTIQRTEQRDSAMYRCASTGTGSQETQYFGPGTRLLVL.

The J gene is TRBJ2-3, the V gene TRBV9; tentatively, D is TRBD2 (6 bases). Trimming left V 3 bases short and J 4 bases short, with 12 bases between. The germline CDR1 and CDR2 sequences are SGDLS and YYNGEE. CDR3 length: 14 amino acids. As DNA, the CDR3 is TGTGCCAGCAGCGCCCGACTAGTTGCAGATACGCAGTATTTT. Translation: CASSARLVADTQYF.

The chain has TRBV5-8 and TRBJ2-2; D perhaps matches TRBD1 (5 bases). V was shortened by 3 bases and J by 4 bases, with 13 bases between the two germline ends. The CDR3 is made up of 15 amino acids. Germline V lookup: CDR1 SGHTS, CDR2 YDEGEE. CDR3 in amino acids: CASSSYPGRTGELFF. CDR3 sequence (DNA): TGTGCCAGCAGCTCTTACCCAGGGCGCACCGGGGAGCTGTTTTTT.

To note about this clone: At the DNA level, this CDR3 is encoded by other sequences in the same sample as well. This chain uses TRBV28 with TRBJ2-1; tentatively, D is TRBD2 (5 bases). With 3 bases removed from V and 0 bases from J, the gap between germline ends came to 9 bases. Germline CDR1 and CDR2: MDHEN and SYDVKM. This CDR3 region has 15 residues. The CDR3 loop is CASSFSGSSYNEQFF. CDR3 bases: TGTGCCAGCAGTTTCTCTGGGAGCTCCTACAATGAGCAGTTCTTC.